The source of this T cell receptor (beta chain) is a study of spatial heterogeneity in lung cancer. Study context: Raw reads showed each unique TCR and UMI combination turning up more than ten times on average.

Each TCR cDNA molecule bore a unique molecular identifier. TCRdb re-called the 5' RACE reads with MiXCR, one entry per CDR3 protein. The data show under 50,000 distinct CDR3 sequences, 5.2% seen once. This CDR3 is 17 amino acids long. Looked up from germline, CDR1 is MGHRA and CDR2 is YSYEKL. Trimming shortened V by 0 bases and J by 0 bases, and 12 bases separated the two germline ends. This clonotype has at least ten counts. Time point noted: sample taken at primary tumor resection. Whole RNA from tumor, nontumor lung or frozen PBMC was sequenced unsorted. The TCR comes from a female donor with early-stage non-small cell lung cancer. The sample was PBMCs, taken at surgery. The chain joins TRBV4-1 to TRBJ1-5; no reliable D call. The CDR3 DNA reads TGCGCCAGCAGCCAAGATCAAGAATGGAATAGCAATCAGCCCCAGCATTTT. Translating it yields CASSQDQEWNSNQPQHF.